This T cell receptor (beta chain) was recovered during a study of cytomegalovirus exposure and HLA in healthy donors. Study details: Later, an analysis reported that the 110 or so validation repertoires had used the same platform as the approximately 670 first-cohort repertoires.

In the case of this clone: Antigen unknown.

General study results and limits: Most TCR sequences were rare, but some public TCRs occurred in many donors. Cytomegalovirus-associated status was assigned to 150 to 200 TCR beta chains.

V gave up 4 bases and J gave up 4 bases; unmatched junction bases: 7. The CDR3 is 15 residues long. In germline, CDR1 is SGHNT, CDR2 YYREEE (reference sequence). The table came from immunoSEQ multiplex PCR; TCRdb's copy has only in-frame clones and leaves some out. The sample has over 200,000 clones; 70% to 90% are singletons. A roughly 120-subject validation cohort, separate from the approximately 610-subject first cohort, supplied the donors. The material sequenced was PBMCs. The receptor was derived from a woman younger than 30 in good health and CMV-seronegative. The chain is built from TRBV5-4 and TRBJ2-1; 8 bases match TRBD1. The CDR3 protein is CASSPRDRRYNEQFF. CDR3 DNA: TGTGCCAGCAGCCCCCGGGACAGGAGGTACAATGAGCAGTTCTTC.